This T cell receptor (beta chain) is drawn from a study of blood T cell repertoires in COVID-19. Background on the study: The United States, Italy and Spain supplied acute and convalescent COVID-19 samples. Sample material is recorded as cDNA or gDNA derived from T cells, B-cell-depleted T cells, or PBMCs.

V lost 2 bases, J lost 1 base, and 8 bases lay in between. CDR3 length: 14 residues. In germline, CDR1 is KGHSH, CDR2 LQKENI. Authors' analysis steps: By means of reference gene primer amplification, nucleated cell counts were estimated. The data were produced by immunoSEQ multiplex PCR, yet TCRdb's version contains in-frame clones alone and is incomplete. V and J calls and clone size come straight from that table; D and trimming were deduced from the DNA. The sample shows 170,000 or so clones, almost 85% of them seen only once. The V and J genes are TRBV18 and TRBJ1-1; the D gene is possibly TRBD1 (5 bases). Sequences were obtained from peripheral blood. The clonotype was recovered from a man aged 18-30 years with active or convalescent COVID-19. CDR3 sequence reads: CASSPSGKNTEAFF. The CDR3 DNA reads TGTGCCAGCTCACCATCAGGGAAGAACACTGAAGCTTTCTTT.